This TCR beta chain was recovered during a study of blood T cell repertoires in COVID-19. Methods used by the authors: Nucleated cell counts were estimated from reference gene primer amplification. Produced via immunoSEQ multiplex PCR; TCRdb's table is partial and in-frame only. D and trimming were read from the DNA, whereas the V and J calls and clone size are those reported in that table. The sample has around 300,000 clones, about 85% seen once. Trimming left V 5 bases short and J 4 bases short, with 17 bases between. The CDR3 covers 15 residues. Germline CDR1 MNHEY, CDR2 SVGAGI. The rearrangement links TRBV6-5 to TRBJ2-5; D may be TRBD2 (6 bases). Sequencing input: PBMCs or T cells enriched from blood (not recorded which). This clonotype was obtained from a woman aged 50 to 60 who had recovered from COVID-19. In DNA form, the CDR3 reads TGTGCCAGCAGTACCCGACTAGATCCATCAGAGACCCAGTACTTC. Its protein is CASSTRLDPSETQYF.